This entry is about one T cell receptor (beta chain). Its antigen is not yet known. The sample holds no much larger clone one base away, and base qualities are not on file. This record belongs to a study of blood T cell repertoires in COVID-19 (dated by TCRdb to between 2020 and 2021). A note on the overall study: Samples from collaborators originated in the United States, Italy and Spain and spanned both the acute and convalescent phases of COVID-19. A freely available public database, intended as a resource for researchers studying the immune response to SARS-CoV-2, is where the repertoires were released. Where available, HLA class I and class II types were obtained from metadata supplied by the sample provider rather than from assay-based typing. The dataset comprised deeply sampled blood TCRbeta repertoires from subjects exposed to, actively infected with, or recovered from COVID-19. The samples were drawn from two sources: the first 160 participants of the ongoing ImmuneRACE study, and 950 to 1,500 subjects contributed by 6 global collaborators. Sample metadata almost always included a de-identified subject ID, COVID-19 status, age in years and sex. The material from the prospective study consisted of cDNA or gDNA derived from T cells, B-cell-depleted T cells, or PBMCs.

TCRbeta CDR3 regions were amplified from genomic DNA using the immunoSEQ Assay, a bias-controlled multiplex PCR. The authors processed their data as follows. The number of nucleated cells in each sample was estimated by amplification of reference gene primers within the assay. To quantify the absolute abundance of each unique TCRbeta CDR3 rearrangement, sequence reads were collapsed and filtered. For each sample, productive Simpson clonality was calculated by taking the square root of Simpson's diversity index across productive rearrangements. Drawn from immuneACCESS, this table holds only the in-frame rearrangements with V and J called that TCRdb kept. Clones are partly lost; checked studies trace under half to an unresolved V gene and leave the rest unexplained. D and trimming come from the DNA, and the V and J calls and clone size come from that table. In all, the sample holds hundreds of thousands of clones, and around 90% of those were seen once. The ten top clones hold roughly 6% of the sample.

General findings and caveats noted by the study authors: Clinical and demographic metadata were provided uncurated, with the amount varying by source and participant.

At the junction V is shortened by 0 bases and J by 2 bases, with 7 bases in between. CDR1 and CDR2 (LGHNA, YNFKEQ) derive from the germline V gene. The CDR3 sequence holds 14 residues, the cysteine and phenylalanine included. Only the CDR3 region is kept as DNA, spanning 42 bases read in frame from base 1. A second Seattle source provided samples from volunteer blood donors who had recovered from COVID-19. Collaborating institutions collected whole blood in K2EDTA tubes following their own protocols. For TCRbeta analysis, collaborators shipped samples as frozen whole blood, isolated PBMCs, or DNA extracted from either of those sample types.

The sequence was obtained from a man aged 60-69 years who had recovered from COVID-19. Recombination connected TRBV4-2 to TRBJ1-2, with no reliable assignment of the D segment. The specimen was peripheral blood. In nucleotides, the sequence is TGTGCCAGCAGCCAAGATCATCGGAACTATGGCTACACCTTC. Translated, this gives CASSQDHRNYGYTF.